This T cell receptor beta chain is from a study of Graves' ophthalmopathy and Graves' hyperthyroidism. Study summary: The collection of peripheral blood took place at initial diagnosis, before any treatment. Study-level results: The model achieved over 60% sensitivity and 72.22% specificity for ophthalmopathy progression.

Sampling under 12 ml of fresh peripheral blood provided the PBMCs. Transcripts of RNA were the source for amplifying TCR beta CDR3 regions. RT-PCR in the first round used HTBI primers; a second-round multiplex PCR followed. Each CDR3 protein gets one entry after TCRdb re-called the multiplex PCR reads with MiXCR. The table includes about 57,000 distinct CDR3 sequences, approximately 50% detected once. This clonotype was detected ten times or more. No antigen is known for it. Germline CDR1 is SGDLS and CDR2 is YYNGEE. This CDR3 is built from 12 residues. Trimming stripped 4 bases from V and 2 bases from J, with 7 bases between.

Sequencing was carried out using peripheral blood. The sequence was collected from an adult woman with Graves' ophthalmopathy. V is TRBV9 and J is TRBJ2-7; D perhaps matches TRBD2 (5 bases). CDR3 region: CASSPGAYEQYF. CDR3 sequence (DNA): TGTGCCAGCAGCCCCGGGGCCTACGAGCAGTACTTC.